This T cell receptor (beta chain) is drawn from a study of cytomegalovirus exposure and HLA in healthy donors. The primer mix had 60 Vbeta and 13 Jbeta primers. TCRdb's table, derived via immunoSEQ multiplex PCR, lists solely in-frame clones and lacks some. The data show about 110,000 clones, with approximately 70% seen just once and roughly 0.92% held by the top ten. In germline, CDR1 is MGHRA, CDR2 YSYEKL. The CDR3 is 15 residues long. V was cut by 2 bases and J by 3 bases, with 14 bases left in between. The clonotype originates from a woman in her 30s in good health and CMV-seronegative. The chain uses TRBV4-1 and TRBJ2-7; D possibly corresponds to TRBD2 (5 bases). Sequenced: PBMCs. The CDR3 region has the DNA TGCGCCAGCAGCCAACTGACCGAGGGCCTCTACGAGCAGTACTTC. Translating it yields CASSQLTEGLYEQYF.